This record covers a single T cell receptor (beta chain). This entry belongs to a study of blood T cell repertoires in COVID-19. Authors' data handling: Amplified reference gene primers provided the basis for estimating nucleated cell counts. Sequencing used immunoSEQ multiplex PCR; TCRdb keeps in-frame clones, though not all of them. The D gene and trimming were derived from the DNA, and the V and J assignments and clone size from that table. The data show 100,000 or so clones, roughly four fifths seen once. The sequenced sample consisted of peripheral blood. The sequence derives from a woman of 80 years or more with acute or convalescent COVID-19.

The CDR3 loop reads CATSLGLADTDTQYF. The CDR3 DNA is TGTGCCACCAGCTTGGGACTAGCGGACACAGATACGCAGTATTTT. This chain connects TRBV15 to TRBJ2-3; TRBD2 aligns across 11 bases. Trimming took 5 bases from V and 2 from J; bases not matched to a gene: 3. CDR3 length: 15 residues. Germline V gene data show CDR1 as LNHNV and CDR2 as YYDKDF (reference sequence).